These T cell receptor beta chains were read from a single sample in a study of T cell responses to AZD1222 COVID-19 vaccine. Assay used: immunoSEQ multiplex PCR; TCRdb lists only in-frame clones, some missing. The table shows approximately 150,000 clones, with roughly 87% occurring only once. Source: peripheral blood, taken 28 days after the second AZD1222 dose. These receptors all come from an adult who received the AZD1222 COVID-19 vaccine. Both conserved end residues are part of each CDR3. D genes are given only for firm matches. Only part of the rows carry a size: once, few, many, or a class if the clone is expanded.

J gene | clone size | D gene | V gene | CDR3 DNA | CDR3 protein
TRBJ2-7 | once | NA | TRBV6-1 | TGTGCCAGCAGTGAATTCGATGGTTACGAGCAGTACTTC | CASSEFDGYEQYF
TRBJ1-1 | NA | NA | TRBV5-1 | TGCGCCAGCAGCTTGAGGCAGGGAGGGGGAATGAACACTGAAGCTTTCTTT | CASSLRQGGGMNTEAFF
TRBJ1-4 | NA | NA | TRBV3-1/TRBV3-2 | TGTGCCAGCAGCCAAGTCGGGGTTGGTAATGAAAAACTGTTTTTT | CASSQVGVGNEKLFF
TRBJ2-7 | NA | NA | TRBV5-1 | TGCGCCAGCAGCTCCCAAATGATGGAGCAGTACTTC | CASSSQMMEQYF
TRBJ2-3 | NA | TRBD2 | TRBV7-2 | TGTGCCAGCAGCTTAGGAATTTCGGGGGGGCGAAGAGATACGCAGTATTTT | CASSLGISGGRRDTQYF
TRBJ2-5 | NA | TRBD1 | TRBV5-1 | TGCGCCAGCAGCAGCACAGGGGACCGGGCGGCCCAGTACTTC | CASSSTGDRAAQYF
TRBJ2-3 | NA | NA | TRBV12-3/TRBV12-4 | TGTGCCAGCAGTTTTGGCAGATCAGATACGCAGTATTTT | CASSFGRSDTQYF
TRBJ1-1 | few | NA | TRBV3-1/TRBV3-2 | TGTGCCAGCAGCCACGGTGGTGAAGCTTTCTTT | CASSHGGEAFF
TRBJ1-6 | NA | NA | TRBV6-5 | TGTGCCAGCAGTTACTCGGATCTAGGATCACCCCTCCACTTT | CASSYSDLGSPLHF
TRBJ1-1 | NA | NA | TRBV30 | TGTGCCTGGAGGAATTCTCGGTACACTGAAGCTTTCTTT | CAWRNSRYTEAFF
TRBJ2-7 | NA | NA | TRBV19 | TGTGCCAGTAGTATAGACAGGGGCGAGCAGTACTTC | CASSIDRGEQYF
TRBJ2-2 | NA | NA | TRBV6-4 | TGTGCCAGCAGTGACGGTGGCGGGGAGCTGTTTTTT | CASSDGGGELFF
TRBJ1-2 | NA | NA | TRBV9 | TGTGCCAGCAGCCCATACAGACAGGCCGGCTACACCTTC | CASSPYRQAGYTF
TRBJ1-1 | NA | TRBD1 | TRBV5-1 | TGCGCCAGCAGCTCGCAGGGGGGAGCCACTGAAGCTTTCTTT | CASSSQGGATEAFF
TRBJ2-2 | NA | NA | TRBV3-1/TRBV3-2 | TGTGCCAGCAGCCAAGATAAGGGGTATTGGACCGGGGAGCTGTTTTTT | CASSQDKGYWTGELFF
TRBJ1-2 | NA | NA | TRBV30 | TGTGCCTGGAGTCCCAAGCCGGCCTCACGGGATGGCTACACCTTC | CAWSPKPASRDGYTF
TRBJ2-3 | NA | NA | TRBV11-3 | TGTGCCAGCAGCCCTCATTCGGGGGCCCTCCCAGATACGCAGTATTTT | CASSPHSGALPDTQYF
TRBJ1-2 | NA | NA | TRBV2 | TGTGCCAGCAGTGAGGAGGGACACTATGGCTACACCTTC | CASSEEGHYGYTF
TRBJ2-7 | NA | TRBD1 | TRBV4-2 | TGTGCCAGCACCTCATTGGGGCAGGGGGCCCACGAGCAGTACTTC | CASTSLGQGAHEQYF
TRBJ2-1 | NA | NA | TRBV10-2 | TGCGCCAGCAGGCCGGGTCTACCCTACAATGAGCAGTTCTTC | CASRPGLPYNEQFF
TRBJ2-1 | NA | NA | TRBV18 | TGTGCCAGCTCACCGGCGAACAATGAGCAGTTCTTC | CASSPANNEQFF
TRBJ1-1 | once | NA | TRBV4-1 | TGCGCCAGCAGCCAAGGGACGCGGGAAAAAGCTTTCTTT | CASSQGTREKAFF
TRBJ2-2 | NA | TRBD2 | TRBV4-2 | TGTGCCAGCAGCCCTCGGACTAGCGGCGACACCGGGGAGCTGTTTTTT | CASSPRTSGDTGELFF
TRBJ1-4 | NA | NA | TRBV4-2 | TGTGCCAGCAGCCAAGCTTCGAGACAGGCTAATGAAAAACTGTTTTTT | CASSQASRQANEKLFF
TRBJ1-2 | NA | NA | TRBV14 | TGTGCCAGCAGCCAAGATCAAGGGGTAGGCTATGGCTACACCTTC | CASSQDQGVGYGYTF
TRBJ1-6 | NA | NA | TRBV11-1 | TGTGCCAGCAGCCAACACTACGTCGAGGATAATTCACCCCTCCACTTT | CASSQHYVEDNSPLHF
TRBJ2-7 | NA | TRBD2 | TRBV7-2 | TGTGCCAGCAGCTTAGGGGGGGGAGGGCTAGCATACGAGCAGTACTTC | CASSLGGGGLAYEQYF
TRBJ1-1 | NA | NA | TRBV6-2/TRBV6-3 | TGTGCCAGCAGTTACCGCAGGGGCCGAACAAACACTGAAGCTTTCTTT | CASSYRRGRTNTEAFF
TRBJ2-7 | NA | TRBD1 | TRBV5-1 | TGCGCCAGCAGCTTGGAACGGGACAGGGGGCACTACGAGCAGTACTTC | CASSLERDRGHYEQYF
TRBJ1-5 | NA | NA | TRBV27 | TGTGCCAGCAGTTCGGAGGGGAATCAGCCCCAGCATTTT | CASSSEGNQPQHF
TRBJ1-6 | few | NA | TRBV14 | TGTGCCAGCAGCCCGGACTTCAATTCACCCCTCCACTTT | CASSPDFNSPLHF
TRBJ1-1 | NA | NA | TRBV5-1 | TGCGCCAGCAGCTTGGGATTGATGGGGGACTGGAACACTGAAGCTTTCTTT | CASSLGLMGDWNTEAFF
TRBJ1-1 | NA | NA | TRBV20-1 | TGCAGTGCTAGTGAGACAGGAGCGGACACTGAAGCTTTCTTT | CSASETGADTEAFF
TRBJ1-1 | NA | NA | TRBV5-1 | TGCGCCAGCAGCCCCAAGACGGCGAACACTGAAGCTTTCTTT | CASSPKTANTEAFF
TRBJ1-1 | NA | NA | TRBV7-9 | TGTGCCAGCAGCTTAAGATCACCAGGGTCGAACACTGAAGCTTTCTTT | CASSLRSPGSNTEAFF
TRBJ1-2 | few | TRBD1 | TRBV11-3 | TGTGCCAGCAGCTTTTGCACAGGGGCTGGGAATGGCTACACCTTC | CASSFCTGAGNGYTF
TRBJ1-6 | NA | TRBD1 | TRBV5-4 | TGTGCCAGCAGCCCTACGCAGGGGGCGGATTCACCCCTCCACTTT | CASSPTQGADSPLHF
TRBJ2-5 | NA | TRBD2 | TRBV5-1 | TGCGCCAGCGGGACTAGCGGGGGCAGTCAAGAGACCCAGTACTTC | CASGTSGGSQETQYF
TRBJ2-7 | NA | NA | TRBV27 | TGTGCCAGCAGTCCCTCGAGGGTCGAGCAGTACTTC | CASSPSRVEQYF
TRBJ2-5 | NA | NA | TRBV11-2 | TGTGCCAGCAGCTCTCCCGGACTGGGACAAGAGACCCAGTACTTC | CASSSPGLGQETQYF
TRBJ1-1 | NA | TRBD1 | TRBV7-8 | TGTGCCAGCAGCTTGGACAGGGGTATGGGGAACACTGAAGCTTTCTTT | CASSLDRGMGNTEAFF
TRBJ2-2 | NA | TRBD2 | TRBV7-2 | TGTGCCAGCAGGCCTTACACTAGCGGGGGAGGCACCGGGGAGCTGTTTTTT | CASRPYTSGGGTGELFF
TRBJ1-5 | NA | TRBD1 | TRBV2 | TGTGCCAGCACTTCGGACAGGTCATATCAGCCCCAGCATTTT | CASTSDRSYQPQHF
TRBJ2-7 | NA | TRBD2 | TRBV7-7 | TGTGCCAGCAGCTTCGGGGGGGCGTACGAGCAGTACTTC | CASSFGGAYEQYF
TRBJ2-1 | NA | NA | TRBV6-5 | TGTGCCAGCAGTTACAATCCTGTAATCACAGAGCAGTTCTTC | CASSYNPVITEQFF
TRBJ2-7 | NA | NA | TRBV11-2 | TGTGCCAGCAGCCAAGTCATACACCGGGGGCAGCAGTACTTC | CASSQVIHRGQQYF
TRBJ2-2 | few | TRBD2 | TRBV7-2 | TGTGCCAGCAGGCGGACTAGCGGGGGGGCGGTCGGGGAGCTGTTTTTT | CASRRTSGGAVGELFF
TRBJ2-7 | NA | NA | TRBV7-8 | TGTGCCAGCAGCTTACAGGGATACCGGCAGTACTTC | CASSLQGYRQYF
TRBJ1-1 | NA | TRBD1 | TRBV19 | TGTGCCAGTAGTAATCAACCGGGACAGAAAGCTTTCTTT | CASSNQPGQKAFF
TRBJ1-1 | NA | NA | TRBV20-1 | TGCAGTGCTGCGCAGGGGCAAGCTTTCTTT | CSAAQGQAFF
TRBJ1-6 | NA | NA | TRBV27 | TGTGCCAGCAGACCCCGGCAGGGCGGGAATTCACCCCTCCACTTT | CASRPRQGGNSPLHF
TRBJ2-7 | NA | TRBD1 | TRBV28 | TGTGCCAGCAGGCCGGGACAGAACCGCTACGAGCAGTACTTC | CASRPGQNRYEQYF
TRBJ2-2 | NA | TRBD2 | TRBV4-2 | TGTGCCAGCAGCCAAGAGGCAACGGCAAGCGGGGGCAACACCGGGGAGCTGTTTTTT | CASSQEATASGGNTGELFF
TRBJ1-5 | NA | TRBD1 | TRBV29-1 | TGCAGCGCCTCGGACAGGGGGAGTCAGCCCCAGCATTTT | CSASDRGSQPQHF
TRBJ2-5 | NA | NA | TRBV5-1 | TGCGCCAGCAGCCGCTTGGGACAAGAGACCCAGTACTTC | CASSRLGQETQYF